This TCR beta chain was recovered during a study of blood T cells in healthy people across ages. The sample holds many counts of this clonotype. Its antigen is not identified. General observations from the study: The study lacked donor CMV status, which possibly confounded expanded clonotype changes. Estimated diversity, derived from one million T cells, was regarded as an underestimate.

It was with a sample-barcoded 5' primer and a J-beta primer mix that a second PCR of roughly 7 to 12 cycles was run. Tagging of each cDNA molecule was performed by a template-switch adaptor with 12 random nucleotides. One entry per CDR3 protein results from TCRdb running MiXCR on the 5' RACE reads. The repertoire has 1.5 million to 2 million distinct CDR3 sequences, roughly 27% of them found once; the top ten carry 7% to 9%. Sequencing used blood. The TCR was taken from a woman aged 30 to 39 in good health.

The CDR3 protein is CASKGGRDLSYEQYF. DNA for the CDR3: TGTGCCAGCAAGGGTGGCAGGGACCTCTCCTACGAGCAGTACTTC. The chain employs TRBV2 and TRBJ2-7; perhaps D is TRBD1 or TRBD2 (5 bases each). Trimming took 7 bases from V and 0 from J, leaving 16 bases between them. The CDR3 covers 15 residues. Looked up from germline, CDR1 is SNHLY and CDR2 is FYNNEI.